This entry is about one T cell receptor beta chain. Its antigen remains unknown. The germline V gene encodes CDR1 SNHLY and CDR2 FYNNEI. This CDR3 has 15 amino acids. The authors made the TRB cDNA libraries by 5' RACE using UMI labels. Using the 5' RACE reads, TCRdb records one entry per CDR3 protein without DNA. This specimen shows 130,000 or so distinct CDR3 sequences; the ten leading clones hold approximately 0.29%. The data originate from a study of CXCR3-negative and CXCR3-positive naive CD8 T cells. At a few hundred thousand cells each, triplicate sorts were carried out for each CD8+ T cell subset. Within the CD8+ T cell compartment, naive cells were CD45RO-CCR7+CD27+CD95-. Broader study findings: Diversity proved comparably high across both naive subsets and much lower in memory CD8+ cells. Partly lower CXCR3 expression followed cryopreservation, and most assays relied on fresh PBMCs.

The receptor's source is a human donor in good health. Some clones in this sample may be carry-over from other donors' samples. Sequencing was carried out using naive CXCR3- CD8+ T cells from blood. The sample's subset: CD45RO-CCR7+CD27+CD95- naive CD8+ T cells lacking CXCR3 (TNR3-). The gene calls are TRBV2 and TRBJ2-1. This CDR3 is CASSSPQFSGNEQFF.